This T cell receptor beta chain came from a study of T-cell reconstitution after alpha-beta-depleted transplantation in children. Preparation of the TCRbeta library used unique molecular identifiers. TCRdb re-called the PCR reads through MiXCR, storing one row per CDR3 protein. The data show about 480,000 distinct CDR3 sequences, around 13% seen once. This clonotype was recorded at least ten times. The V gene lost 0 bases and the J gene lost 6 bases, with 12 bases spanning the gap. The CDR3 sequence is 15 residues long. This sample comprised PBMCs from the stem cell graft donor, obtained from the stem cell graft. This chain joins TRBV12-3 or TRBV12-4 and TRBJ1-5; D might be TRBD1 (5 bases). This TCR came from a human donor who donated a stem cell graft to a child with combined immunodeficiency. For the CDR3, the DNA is TGTGCCAGCAGTTTAGCTGGACAAAGTGGTCAGCCCCAGCATTTT. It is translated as CASSLAGQSGQPQHF.